A single T cell receptor (beta chain) is shown here with its context. High-throughput TCR beta sequencing covered peripheral CD8+ and CD4+ T cells. Negative isolation yielded CD4+ and CD8+ T cells, and FACS enriched TEMRA cells. This record comes from a study of CD8 T cells in Susac syndrome. Germline V gene lookup returns CDR1 MGHRA and CDR2 YSYEKL. The germline V and J ends were trimmed by 4 bases and 3 bases, with 10 bases remaining between them. This CDR3 contains 14 residues. Random hexamers were used to reverse transcribe the RNA input (about 0.5 to 1 ug). TCRdb called the immunoSEQ multiplex PCR reads again in MiXCR, with one record for every CDR3 protein. The profile covers some 250,000 distinct CDR3 sequences, with 90% to 96% appearing a single time and 0.095% to 0.12% taken by the ten largest.

The chain links TRBV4-1 to TRBJ1-5; D gene ambiguous. Sequencing input: CD4+ T cells from PBMCs. The sequence was obtained from a human donor with Susac syndrome. DNA for the CDR3: TGCGCCAGCAGCCTCCCAACAGTCAATCAGCCCCAGCATTTT. It is translated as CASSLPTVNQPQHF.